The subject of this entry is one T cell receptor beta chain. The antigen is undetermined. Germline CDR1 reads SNHLY; CDR2 reads FYNNEI. This CDR3 has 13 amino acids. V was clipped by 7 bases and J by 8 bases; unmatched bases: 6. This entry is derived from a study of cytomegalovirus exposure and HLA in healthy donors. Study information: Findings of an earlier analysis included some 120 million unique TCR beta sequences from roughly 190 million T cells. Whole-study findings and limits: A list of about 180 TCR beta chains associated with cytomegalovirus was given. When analyzed later, the rates of TCR association showed variation by HLA locus, with DRB1 the most and HLA-C the fewest.

A multiplex PCR was run with 60 Vbeta primers and 13 Jbeta primers. Libraries were prepared by immunoSEQ multiplex PCR; TCRdb keeps only in-frame clonotypes and omits some of them. Of 95,000 to 120,000 clones detected, 65% to 85% appear once; the ten largest clones hold around 2.6%. The donors (healthy individuals) were bone marrow donors. This sequence joins TRBV2 and TRBJ1-2; 11 bases align to TRBD1. Sample: PBMCs. This TCR derives from a woman aged 18-29 years in good health and CMV-seronegative. Here the CDR3 reads CASTPDRGRGYTF. In DNA form, the CDR3 reads TGTGCCAGCACACCGGACAGGGGGCGAGGCTACACCTTC.